One sample yielded the 20 T cell receptor beta chains listed below, sequenced in a study of blood T cell repertoires in COVID-19. Clones were read by immunoSEQ multiplex PCR, and TCRdb kept only the in-frame ones, dropping some. This sample has about 180,000 clones, with about 83% found just once. The source material was peripheral blood. The receptors were sampled from a person between 65 and 79 years old with COVID-19, enrolled during active disease.

This clone was recorded once. The genes are TRBV7-2 and TRBJ2-7; D gene ambiguous. The CDR3 totals 14 residues. Germline V gives CDR1 SGHTA, CDR2 FQGNSA. V was shortened by 2 bases and J by 3 bases, with 11 bases between the two germline ends. The CDR3 loop is CASSLMATYYEQYF. CDR3 DNA: TGTGCCAGCAGCTTAATGGCGACTTACTACGAGCAGTACTTC.

The rearrangement uses TRBV7-9 and TRBJ1-4; 10 nucleotides align to TRBD1. After removal of 6 bases from V and 7 bases from J, the junction contained 2 bases not matched to a gene. This CDR3 is built from 13 residues. CDR1 SEHNR and CDR2 FQNEAQ come from the germline V gene (reference sequence). Written as DNA, the CDR3 is TGTGCCAGCAGTGGGACAGGGGTTGAAAAACTGTTTTTT. It is translated as CASSGTGVEKLFF.

V is TRBV16 and J is TRBJ2-5; 7 bases are a match to TRBD2. Germline V gene sequence: CDR1 KGHSY, CDR2 FQNENV. The CDR3 totals 16 residues. The V and J ends lost 3 bases and 2 bases, in that order; junction bases with no gene match: 9. In nucleotides, the CDR3 is TGTGCCAGCAGCCACTTCCTAGCGGCACGTCAAGAGACCCAGTACTTC. Its protein is CASSHFLAARQETQYF.

This chain joins TRBV11-3 and TRBJ1-2, with D possibly being TRBD1 (6 bases). Germline V CDR1 and CDR2: SGHNT, YENEEA. The CDR3 has 16 residues. Trimming cost V 4 bases and J 8 bases, with 23 bases left between them. The CDR3 is CASSSPSRTGCGGYTF. In DNA form, the CDR3 reads TGTGCCAGCAGCTCGCCCTCCCGAACAGGGTGTGGCGGCTACACCTTC.

The J gene is TRBJ1-3, the V gene TRBV7-2; maybe TRBD1 (5 bases). CDR1 is SGHTA and CDR2 is FQGNSA in the germline V gene. The V end was cut by 7 bases, the J end by 4 bases, with 14 bases between. There are 14 residues in the CDR3. The CDR3 reads CASTPRTSGNTIYF. Written as DNA, the CDR3 is TGTGCCAGCACCCCCCGGACAAGCGGAAACACCATATATTTT.

This clone was seen just once. CDR3 nucleotides: TGTGCCAGCAGTACCTCAGCCTACAATGAGCAGTTCTTC. This sequence encodes CASSTSAYNEQFF. The chain carries TRBV6-2 or TRBV6-3 and TRBJ2-1; D not resolved. Germline CDR1 and CDR2: MNHEY and SVGEGT. V was trimmed by 5 bases and J by 2 bases, leaving 7 bases between them. The CDR3 loop spans 13 amino acids.

This rearrangement joins TRBV19 to TRBJ2-5; 12 bases line up with TRBD2. J was trimmed by 8 bases and V by 6 bases; bases with no gene match: 10. Germline V gives CDR1 LNHDA, CDR2 SQIVND (reference sequence). The CDR3 runs 15 residues. The CDR3 region is CASRQTSGSFQTQYF. CDR3 in DNA: TGTGCCAGTAGACAGACTAGCGGGAGTTTTCAAACCCAGTACTTC. The variable domain in full, with the rest retrieved from reference TRBV19 and TRBJ2-5, is DGGITQSPKYLFRKEGQNVTLSCEQNLNHDAMYWYRQDPGQGLRLIYYSQIVNDFQKGDIAEGYSVSREKKESFPLTVTSAQKNPTAFYLCASRQTSGSFQTQYFGPGTRLLVL.

The sample holds a few counts of this clone. V and J are TRBV9 and TRBJ1-2, with a tentative D call TRBD1 (5 bases). Trimming took off 4 bases at V and 2 bases at J, with 15 bases between the two ends. Looked up from germline, CDR1 is SGDLS and CDR2 is YYNGEE. The CDR3 consists of 15 residues. The CDR3 coding sequence is TGTGCCAGCAGCCACTTGGAGGGGCAGAACTATGGCTACACCTTC. This sequence encodes CASSHLEGQNYGYTF. Full variable domain (missing parts from reference TRBV9 and TRBJ1-2): DSGVTQTPKHLITATGQRVTLRCSPRSGDLSVYWYQQSLDQGLQFLIQYYNGEERAKGNILERFSAQQFPDLHSELNLSSLELGDSALYFCASSHLEGQNYGYTFGSGTRLTVV.

The CDR3 DNA follows: TGTGCCAGCAGCGTAGCTCAGATTAATTCACCCCTCCACTTT. Its protein is CASSVAQINSPLHF. The chain employs TRBV9 and TRBJ1-6; unclear D gene. Germline CDR1 and CDR2: SGDLS and YYNGEE. V was shortened by 0 bases and J by 6 bases, with 7 bases between the two germline ends. The CDR3 contains 14 residues.

The chain carries TRBV9 and TRBJ2-7, with D perhaps TRBD2 (5 bases). The germline CDR1 and CDR2 sequences are SGDLS and YYNGEE. The CDR3 loop spans 13 amino acids. Trimming pared 4 bases from V and 0 bases from J, leaving 8 bases between. The CDR3, as DNA: TGTGCCAGCAGCCGGGGAAACTCCTACGAGCAGTACTTC. Its protein is CASSRGNSYEQYF.

The chain uses TRBV10-3 and TRBJ2-7, with a possible D match to TRBD1 (5 bases). CDR1 is ENHRY and CDR2 is SYGVKD in the germline V gene. The CDR3 extends over 12 amino acids. The ends were cut back, 3 bases at V and 6 bases at J, with 9 bases in the middle. CDR3 DNA sequence: TGTGCCATCAGTGATTTAAGGGGCGAGCAGTACTTC. The encoded protein is CAISDLRGEQYF.

This chain links TRBV30 with TRBJ2-2; unclear D gene. This CDR3 is built from 13 residues. Trimming shortened V by 4 bases and J by 6 bases, and 12 bases separated the two germline ends. Germline V gives CDR1 GTSNPN, CDR2 SVGIG (reference sequence). The CDR3 protein is CAWTLSPAGELFF. The CDR3 DNA reads TGTGCCTGGACTCTCTCTCCCGCCGGGGAGCTGTTTTTT.

The V call is TRBV5-1, the J call TRBJ1-2; no clear D gene. This CDR3 is built from 13 residues. Germline V gene sequence: CDR1 SGHRS, CDR2 YFSETQ. V dropped 5 bases and J dropped 0 bases, with 8 bases sitting between them. The CDR3, as DNA: TGCGCCAGCAGTGAGGAAGCTAACTATGGCTACACCTTC. This codes for CASSEEANYGYTF.

This chain connects TRBV7-3 to TRBJ2-1; D is unclear. V was clipped by 5 bases and J by 4 bases, with 18 bases between them. Germline CDR1 and CDR2: SGHTA and FQGTGA. The CDR3 sequence is 16 residues long. CDR3 sequence reads: CASSPMPGVGYNEQFF. The CDR3 coding sequence is TGTGCCAGCAGCCCAATGCCAGGCGTAGGATACAATGAGCAGTTCTTC.

The chain recombines TRBV6-2 or TRBV6-3 with TRBJ2-1, with no clear D. This CDR3 contains 19 residues. V lost 0 bases to trimming and J lost 0 bases, with 18 bases between them. Germline CDR1 and CDR2: MNHEY and SVGEGT. The CDR3 loop is CASSYSPLQAISSYNEQFF. CDR3 nucleotide sequence: TGTGCCAGCAGTTACTCACCACTTCAGGCGATAAGCTCCTACAATGAGCAGTTCTTC.

This chain uses TRBV7-9 with TRBJ2-7; TRBD2 matches 7 bases. The CDR3 is 13 amino acids. CDR1 and CDR2 (germline): SEHNR, FQNEAQ (reference sequence). With 10 bases clipped from V and 2 bases from J, the junction kept 8 bases outside the gene matches. The CDR3 sequence: CATAGEWTYEQYF. DNA for the CDR3: TGTGCCACCGCGGGGGAATGGACCTACGAGCAGTACTTC. Full variable domain (rest looked up from reference TRBV7-9 and TRBJ2-7): DTGVSQNPRHKITKRGQNVTFRCDPISEHNRLYWYRQTLGQGPEFLTYFQNEAQLEKSRLLSDRFSAERPKGSFSTLEIQRTEQGDSAMYLCATAGEWTYEQYFGPGTRLTVT.

The chain has TRBV24-1 and TRBJ1-2; perhaps TRBD1 as D (5 bases). This CDR3 spans 14 amino acids. Per germline, CDR1 KGHDR and CDR2 SFDVKD. The germline V and J ends were trimmed by 4 bases and 2 bases, with 10 bases remaining between them. The CDR3 DNA reads TGTGCCACCAGTGAATCAGGGCGGAACTATGGCTACACCTTC. It translates to CATSESGRNYGYTF.

The chain recombines TRBV5-5 with TRBJ1-1; TRBD1 might be the D (5 bases). Between the trimmed V and J ends, which lost 2 bases and 0 bases, there was a span of 8 bases. In germline, CDR1 is SGHKS, CDR2 YYEKEE (reference sequence). The CDR3 consists of 14 residues. The CDR3 loop is CASSFAGMNTEAFF. Here the CDR3 DNA reads TGTGCCAGCAGCTTCGCAGGGATGAACACTGAAGCTTTCTTT.

The CDR3 bases are TGTGCCAGCAGCAGCGGGACCTCCCAAAGCAATCAGCCCCAGCATTTT. It is translated as CASSSGTSQSNQPQHF. The chain is built from TRBV6-4 and TRBJ1-5; a weak D match, TRBD1 (5 bases). The CDR3 is 16 amino acids. Germline loops: CDR1 MRHNA, CDR2 SNTAGT. Trimming removed 6 bases from V and 1 base from J, with 16 bases in between.

The V call is TRBV30, the J call TRBJ2-2, with 8 bases identical to TRBD1. V dropped 4 bases and J dropped 5; count of bases not matched to a gene: 12. The germline V gene encodes CDR1 GTSNPN and CDR2 SVGIG (reference sequence). This CDR3 comprises 16 residues. DNA of the CDR3: TGTGCCTGGAAGGTCAGGGGGCTTGTAGGGACCGGGGAGCTGTTTTTT. This gives the protein CAWKVRGLVGTGELFF.